This TCR beta chain was sequenced for a study of shared clonotypes between healthy human individuals. CDR3 length equals 16 residues. Trimming stripped 3 bases from V and 0 bases from J, with 9 bases between. CDR1 is MNHNS, CDR2 SASEGT, per germline. A CD45RA+ naive subset and a CD45RA-negative memory subset were split from CD4+ cells. Method: immunoSEQ multiplex PCR; TCRdb's copy keeps in-frame clones and lacks some. Among some 980,000 clones, less than 85% were seen once, and the ten largest hold over 1.3%. This chain joins TRBV6-1 and TRBJ1-6; no definite D call. This TCR was sampled from a man aged 18 to 30 in good health. The sequenced material came from memory CD4+ T cells sorted from blood. Subset given: CD45RA-negative fraction. The CDR3 protein is CASSDQPTSYNSPLHF. In nucleotides, the CDR3 is TGTGCCAGCAGTGATCAACCCACCTCCTATAATTCACCCCTCCACTTT.